The clone carrying this TCR beta chain was counted a few times. TCRdb keeps only in-frame clones here, not all; method: immunoSEQ multiplex PCR. Found here are 380,000 or so clones, roughly 87% of them singletons; the top ten hold 2% to 2.5%. This entry is derived from a study of blood T cell repertoires in COVID-19. Germline assignment: CDR1 SGDLS and CDR2 YYNGEE. The CDR3 runs to 15 residues. The V gene end was trimmed by 0 bases and the J gene end by 8 bases; junction bases not matched to a gene: 5. The V call is TRBV9, the J call TRBJ1-4; TRBD1 matches 9 bases. Sequences were obtained from PBMCs or T cells enriched from blood (not recorded which). This sequence was found in a woman between 40 and 50 years old with acute COVID-19. The CDR3 DNA follows: TGTGCCAGCAGCGTAGAGGGACAGGGTTGGGAAAAACTGTTTTTT. Translating gives CASSVEGQGWEKLFF. The full variable domain, in which reference TRBV9 and TRBJ1-4 provide the parts outside the CDR3, is DSGVTQTPKHLITATGQRVTLRCSPRSGDLSVYWYQQSLDQGLQFLIQYYNGEERAKGNILERFSAQQFPDLHSELNLSSLELGDSALYFCASSVEGQGWEKLFFGSGTQLSVL.